This TCR beta chain was retrieved from a study of blood T cell repertoires in COVID-19. Study-wide context: Spain, Italy and the United States supplied samples that represented acute and convalescent COVID-19.

In the original workflow: How many nucleated cells were present was estimated from reference gene primer amplification. TCRdb keeps only in-frame clones here, not all; method: immunoSEQ multiplex PCR. Clone size and V and J calls were adopted from that table, with D and trimming inferred from the DNA. The data contain 250,000 to 300,000 clones, approximately 91% of them singletons. Seattle patients were enrolled during active infection and followed longitudinally. The CDR3 length is 15 residues. Germline lookup yields CDR1 ENHRY and CDR2 SYGVKD. After removal of 3 bases from V and 7 bases from J, the junction contained 9 bases not matched to a gene. This clone has more than one count but fewer than ten.

The sequenced material came from peripheral blood. This sequence originates from a woman in her 30s with COVID-19, enrolled during active disease. This chain joins TRBV10-3 and TRBJ2-4; 7 nucleotides line up with TRBD1. The CDR3 reads CAISDRDRANNIQYF. The CDR3 region has the DNA TGTGCCATCAGTGACCGCGACAGGGCTAATAACATTCAGTACTTC.